The clone carrying this TCR beta chain showed up just once. The V gene end was trimmed by 2 bases and the J gene end by 5 bases; junction bases not matched to a gene: 3. The CDR3 is made up of 14 amino acids. Germline assignment: CDR1 LNHDA and CDR2 SQIVND (reference sequence). The data are from a study of blood T cell repertoires in COVID-19. The authors' processing: The authors estimated nucleated cell counts from reference gene primer amplification. Profiling relied on immunoSEQ multiplex PCR, and the TCRdb table lists in-frame clones only, not all of them. V, J and clone size are taken as reported in that table, and D and trimming were inferred from the DNA itself. Among around 120,000 clones listed, 85% to 90% were seen once.

The TCR sequence derives from a woman between 55 and 75 years old with COVID-19, enrolled during active disease. The sequenced material came from peripheral blood. The V gene is TRBV19, the J gene TRBJ2-5; 9 bases are a match to TRBD1. CDR3 DNA: TGTGCCAGTAGTATACACAGGGGGCAGGAGACCCAGTACTTC. The encoded protein is CASSIHRGQETQYF. Variable domain in full (rest from reference TRBV19 and TRBJ2-5): DGGITQSPKYLFRKEGQNVTLSCEQNLNHDAMYWYRQDPGQGLRLIYYSQIVNDFQKGDIAEGYSVSREKKESFPLTVTSAQKNPTAFYLCASSIHRGQETQYFGPGTRLLVL.